These T cell receptor beta chains were read from a single sample in a study of T cells in Graves' hyperthyroidism and ophthalmopathy. A single record per CDR3 protein comes from TCRdb applying MiXCR to the multiplex PCR reads. The top ten clones hold about 7% of a sample with approximately 590,000 distinct CDR3 sequences, 15% to 19% of them seen once. The sample taken for sequencing was blood. The receptors come from a woman under 40 with Graves' hyperthyroidism. CDR3s include the opening cysteine and the closing phenylalanine or tryptophan. Only some rows state a clone size, as once, few, many or a class for expanded clones.

size,V,CDR3
.,TRBV29-1,CSFSRGHRDTEAFF
many,TRBV2,CASTQGVGEKLFF
many,TRBV20-1,CSAGVAGASLGTDTQYF
.,TRBV3-1,CASSQGVGGVYNEQFF
.,TRBV6-2/TRBV6-3,CASSYGSSGITDTQYF
many,TRBV6-8,CASSSGLEEQFF
few,TRBV7-2,CASSLRTGVGSNEQFF
.,TRBV28,CASKAGAWGQFF
.,TRBV9,CASSGGTAKNIQYF
.,TRBV12-3/TRBV12-4,CASRGELGPGNTEAFF
.,TRBV11-2,CASTLEVLGRARELFF
few,TRBV6-1,CASSRQGFTDTQYF
many,TRBV7-9,CASSFSGYPPGYTF
few,TRBV15,CATSRNRLAGGRNEQFF
.,TRBV27,CASSLDQVTSGTYNEQFF
many,TRBV11-2,CASSLGGKLFF
many,TRBV10-3,CAISEGEQTRAYEQYF
many,TRBV27,CASSFRGAHEQYF
many,TRBV6-5,CASSYSEREDTDTQYF
few,TRBV28,CASSLETGGNSPLHF
few,TRBV2,CAGAGSGAGSGPADTQYF
.,TRBV7-8,CASSWTGVLGEQFF
few,TRBV9,CASSVDPHQAGELFF
many,TRBV6-2/TRBV6-3,CASSYTFGLAGGPLNEQFF
many,TRBV5-5,CASSLDGLAGDFSYNEQFF
.,TRBV6-1,CASRPRDRVSPLHF
many,TRBV28,CASSSGTGGSNQPQHF
few,TRBV19,CASSTYIGLLPSGSGPQETQYF
.,TRBV15,CATSRERGSSGRIITGELFF
few,TRBV2,CASSENRVSKTQYF
few,TRBV19,CASSRGWGHPLAKNIQYF
few,TRBV29-1,CSVEAGEEYEQYF
.,TRBV4-1,CASSRPGTRGSYEQYF
many,TRBV4-2,CASSQAKDNSYEQYF
.,TRBV12-3/TRBV12-4,CASSHTPDQETQYF
many,TRBV10-3,CAISDRLVIPGPLKLEPQHF
.,TRBV24-1,CATSDPNQPQHF
many,TRBV3-1,CASTRTGGTGELFF
.,TRBV24-1,CATSDFLAGWKDTQYF
many,TRBV7-9,CASSPNRLEQFF
.,TRBV28,CASIAGVGIGTQYF
.,TRBV19,CASSIFRAINTGELFF
.,TRBV7-2,CASSSGLAGANTGELFF
many,TRBV5-1,CASSRSSVYNEQFF
.,TRBV29-1,CSAESADNEQFF
many,TRBV20-1,CSAEQGSTSLDTQYF
few,TRBV5-1,CASRGGGGRSNEKLFF
few,TRBV10-3,CAIGLAGLTDTQYF
.,TRBV4-1,CASNRPGGTEAFF
few,TRBV28,CASSPLRGPNQPQHF
many,TRBV30,CAWRATDNYGYTF
few,TRBV2,CASSEDSNTGELFF
few,TRBV20-1,CSATWGLADFTDTQYF
.,TRBV6-2/TRBV6-3,CASSYFQGASKNIQYF